The 10 T cell receptor beta chains listed next were all sequenced from one sample in a study of OX40 agonist ivuxolimab in advanced cancers. Measured with immunoSEQ multiplex PCR; TCRdb has only the in-frame clones, and not every one. The profile covers just over 95,000 clones, with around 89% appearing a single time and around 0.15% taken by the ten largest. Sequenced material: CD4+ or CD8+ T cells sorted from blood, taken in a trial of the OX40 agonist ivuxolimab. These TCRs come from an adult with an advanced solid tumor such as melanoma, head and neck, liver or kidney cancer.

The J gene is TRBJ1-6, the V gene TRBV7-9; D remains ambiguous. Trimming removed 1 base from V and 7 bases from J, with 11 bases in between. Germline values: CDR1 SEHNR, CDR2 FQNEAQ (reference sequence). The CDR3 has 15 residues. The CDR3 DNA follows: TGTGCCAGCAGCTTAGGGACCATCCCCAATTCACCCCTCCACTTT. This gives the protein CASSLGTIPNSPLHF.

The V and J genes are TRBV5-1 and TRBJ2-7; 12 nucleotides match TRBD1. CDR1 and CDR2 (germline): SGHRS, YFSETQ. J lost 2 bases, V lost 4 bases, and 4 bases had no gene match. The CDR3 covers 15 residues. The CDR3 protein is CASSKGQGAAYEQYF. CDR3 coding DNA: TGCGCCAGCAGCAAGGGACAGGGGGCGGCCTACGAGCAGTACTTC.

The chain employs TRBV27 and TRBJ1-5; 9 positions agree with TRBD1. The CDR3 extends over 14 amino acids. From germline, CDR1 is MNHEY and CDR2 SMNVEV (reference sequence). Trimming took 6 bases from V and 4 from J; bases not matched to a gene: 4. This chain's CDR3 is CASRHGTGNQPQHF. The CDR3 DNA follows: TGTGCCAGCAGACATGGGACAGGGAATCAGCCCCAGCATTTT.

In the case of this clone: The identical CDR3 is also encoded by other nucleotide sequences in the sample. This chain links TRBV7-9 with TRBJ1-1; D not certain. CDR1 SEHNR and CDR2 FQNEAQ come from the germline V gene (reference sequence). The V end was cut by 5 bases, the J end by 0 bases, with 10 bases between. CDR3 length: 14 residues. The CDR3 loop reads CASSLSRLNTEAFF. The CDR3, as DNA: TGTGCCAGCAGCCTATCCAGGCTGAACACTGAAGCTTTCTTT.

V is TRBV7-3 and J is TRBJ2-6; D is uncertain. Germline-derived CDR1 and CDR2 are SGHTA and FQGTGA. V lost 6 bases and J lost 4, with 7 bases in between. This CDR3 has 13 amino acids. As DNA, the CDR3 is TGTGCCAGCAGTCCCGCGGGGGCCAACGTCCTGACTTTC. This gives the protein CASSPAGANVLTF. The complete variable domain, with remaining parts taken from reference TRBV7-3 and TRBJ2-6, reads GAGVSQTPSNKVTEKGKYVELRCDPISGHTALYWYRQSLGQGPEFLIYFQGTGAADDSGLPNDRFFAVRPEGSVSTLKIQRTERGDSAVYLCASSPAGANVLTFGAGSRLTVL.

This sequence joins TRBV2 and TRBJ2-2, with D possibly TRBD2 on 6 matching bases. The V end was cut by 10 bases, the J end by 1 base, with 16 bases between. This CDR3 contains 15 residues. Per germline, CDR1 SNHLY and CDR2 FYNNEI. CDR3 DNA sequence: TGTGCCACCCGACTAGAATCTTTGAACACCGGGGAGCTGTTTTTT. Encoded protein: CATRLESLNTGELFF.

This clone has just one count. The rearrangement uses TRBV5-6 and TRBJ1-1; D gene ambiguous. Germline V gene sequence: CDR1 SGHDT, CDR2 YYEEEE. The CDR3 loop spans 17 amino acids. The V and J ends lost 4 bases and 1 base respectively, with 20 bases between them. The CDR3 DNA sequence: TGTGCCAGCAGCGGCCTGGATGGGAGGGCGCAGAACACTGAAGCTTTCTTT. Protein sequence: CASSGLDGRAQNTEAFF.

The chain joins TRBV27 to TRBJ2-7; 9 bases fit TRBD1. The germline gives CDR1 MNHEY, CDR2 SMNVEV (reference sequence). The V and J ends lost 5 bases and 2 bases, in that order; junction bases with no gene match: 4. The CDR3 spans 14 residues. CDR3 sequence (DNA): TGTGCCAGCAGTGTACAGGGGGCGACCTACGAGCAGTACTTC. This translates into CASSVQGATYEQYF.

This clone was observed once. V is TRBV29-1 and J is TRBJ1-2, with D tentatively TRBD1 (6 bases). V was pared by 6 bases and J by 2 bases, with 25 bases between. The CDR3 has 17 amino acids. Germline V gives CDR1 SQVTM, CDR2 ANQGSEA. CDR3: CSVGFGGALRGNYGYTF. Here the CDR3 DNA reads TGCAGCGTGGGATTTGGGGGGGCTCTCCGGGGAAACTATGGCTACACCTTC.

The CDR3 region has the DNA TGTGCCAGCAGCTTGGTCAGCGGGGGGAATCAAGAGACCCAGTACTTC. It specifies CASSLVSGGNQETQYF. The chain combines TRBV5-4 with TRBJ2-5; 9 bases are shared with TRBD2. There are 16 residues in the CDR3. The V segment lost 0 bases and the J segment 2 bases; nucleotides outside the gene matches: 5. Per the germline V gene, CDR1 is SGHNT and CDR2 is YYREEE (reference sequence).